This T cell receptor beta chain appears in the sequencing data of a study of blood T cell repertoires in COVID-19. CDR1 is MNHEY, CDR2 SMNVEV, per germline (reference sequence). This CDR3 spans 16 amino acids. V was clipped by 8 bases and J by 3 bases, with 23 bases between them. This study enrolled people aged 18 to 89 from 20 to 25 US geographic areas. Original processing methods: Reference gene primer amplification yielded estimated nucleated cell counts. Repertoires were generated with immunoSEQ multiplex PCR, while TCRdb's copy carries only in-frame clones and drops some. Clone size and the V and J calls come from that table; the DNA yielded D and trimming. The sample includes more than 200,000 clones, under 95% of them seen just once.

The sequence was obtained from a woman between 18 and 29 years old who had recovered from COVID-19. The V and J genes are TRBV27 and TRBJ2-7, with TRBD1 as a possible D gene (6 bases). The source material was PBMCs or T cells enriched from blood (not recorded which). The CDR3 DNA reads as TGTGCCAGCTGGGGTCCAGCACAGGGAAGGGACTACGAGCAGTACTTC. Translating it yields CASWGPAQGRDYEQYF.